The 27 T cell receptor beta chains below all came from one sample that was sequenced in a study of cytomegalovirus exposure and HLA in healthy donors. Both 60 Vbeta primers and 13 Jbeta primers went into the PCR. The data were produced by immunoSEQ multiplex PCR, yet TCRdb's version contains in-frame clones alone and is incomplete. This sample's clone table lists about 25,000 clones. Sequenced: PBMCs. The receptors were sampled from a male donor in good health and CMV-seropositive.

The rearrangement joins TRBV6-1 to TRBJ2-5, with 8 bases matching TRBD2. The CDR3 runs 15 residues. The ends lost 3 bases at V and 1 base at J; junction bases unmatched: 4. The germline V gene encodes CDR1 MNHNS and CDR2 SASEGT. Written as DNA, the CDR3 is TGTGCCAGCAGTGAGAGCGCGGGGGGCCAAGAGACCCAGTACTTC. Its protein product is CASSESAGGQETQYF.

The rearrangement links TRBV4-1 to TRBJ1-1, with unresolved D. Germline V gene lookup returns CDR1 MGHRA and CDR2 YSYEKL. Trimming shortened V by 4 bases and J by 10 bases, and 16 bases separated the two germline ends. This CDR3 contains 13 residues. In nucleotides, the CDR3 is TGCGCCAGCAGCCTAGTCCCTGCGGCTGCAGCTTTCTTT. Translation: CASSLVPAAAAFF.

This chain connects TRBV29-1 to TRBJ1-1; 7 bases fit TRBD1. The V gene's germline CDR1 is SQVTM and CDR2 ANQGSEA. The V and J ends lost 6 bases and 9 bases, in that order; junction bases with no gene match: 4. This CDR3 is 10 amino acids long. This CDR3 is CSVGQVKAFF. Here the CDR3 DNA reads TGCAGCGTCGGACAGGTTAAAGCTTTCTTT.

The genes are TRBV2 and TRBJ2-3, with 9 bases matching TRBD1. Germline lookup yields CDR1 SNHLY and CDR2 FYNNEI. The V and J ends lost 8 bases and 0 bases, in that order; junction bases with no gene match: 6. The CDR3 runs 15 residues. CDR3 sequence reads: CASLRDRASTDTQYF. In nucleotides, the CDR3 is TGTGCCAGCCTTCGGGACAGGGCTAGCACAGATACGCAGTATTTT. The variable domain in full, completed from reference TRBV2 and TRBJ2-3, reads EPEVTQTPSHQVTQMGQEVILRCVPISNHLYFYWYRQILGQKVEFLVSFYNNEISEKSEIFDDQFSVERPDGSNFTLKIRSTKLEDSAMYFCASLRDRASTDTQYFGPGTRLTVL.

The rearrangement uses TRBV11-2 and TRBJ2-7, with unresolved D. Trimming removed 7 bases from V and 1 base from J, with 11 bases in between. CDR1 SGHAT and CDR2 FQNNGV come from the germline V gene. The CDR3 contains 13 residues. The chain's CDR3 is CASTPTFSYEQYF. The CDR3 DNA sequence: TGTGCCAGCACACCGACATTTTCCTACGAGCAGTACTTC. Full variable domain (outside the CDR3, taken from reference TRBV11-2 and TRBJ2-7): EAGVAQSPRYKIIEKRQSVAFWCNPISGHATLYWYQQILGQGPKLLIQFQNNGVVDDSQLPKDRFSAERLKGVDSTLKIQPAKLEDSAVYLCASTPTFSYEQYFGPGTRLTVT.

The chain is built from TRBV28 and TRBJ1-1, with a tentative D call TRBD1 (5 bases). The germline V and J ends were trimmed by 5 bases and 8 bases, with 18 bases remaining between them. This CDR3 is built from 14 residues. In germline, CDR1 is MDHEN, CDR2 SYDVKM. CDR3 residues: CASSPHQGVREAFF. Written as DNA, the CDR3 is TGTGCCAGCAGTCCACATCAGGGCGTTAGGGAAGCTTTCTTT.

The CDR3 here is CASSLESGRGDEQFF. CDR3 nucleotides: TGTGCCAGCAGCTTGGAAAGCGGGAGGGGCGATGAGCAGTTCTTC. V is TRBV5-6 and J is TRBJ2-1, with 10 bases that match TRBD2. The CDR3 covers 15 residues. V lost 0 bases, J lost 8 bases, and 5 bases stayed unmatched. The V gene's germline CDR1 is SGHDT and CDR2 YYEEEE. Full variable domain (missing parts from reference TRBV5-6 and TRBJ2-1): DAGVTQSPTHLIKTRGQQVTLRCSPKSGHDTVSWYQQALGQGPQFIFQYYEEEERQRGNFPDRFSGHQFPNYSSELNVNALLLGDSALYLCASSLESGRGDEQFFGPGTRLTVL.

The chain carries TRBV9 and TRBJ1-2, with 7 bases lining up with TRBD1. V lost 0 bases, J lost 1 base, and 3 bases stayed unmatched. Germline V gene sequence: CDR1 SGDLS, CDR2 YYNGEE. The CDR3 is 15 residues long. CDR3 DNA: TGTGCCAGCAGCGTAGCTCAGGGGGTTAACTATGGCTACACCTTC. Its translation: CASSVAQGVNYGYTF. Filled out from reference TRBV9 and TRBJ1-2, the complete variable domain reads DSGVTQTPKHLITATGQRVTLRCSPRSGDLSVYWYQQSLDQGLQFLIQYYNGEERAKGNILERFSAQQFPDLHSELNLSSLELGDSALYFCASSVAQGVNYGYTFGSGTRLTVV.

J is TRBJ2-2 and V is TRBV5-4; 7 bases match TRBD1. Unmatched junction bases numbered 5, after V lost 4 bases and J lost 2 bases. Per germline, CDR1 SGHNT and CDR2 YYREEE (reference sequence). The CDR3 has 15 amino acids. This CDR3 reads CASSRDRGNTGELFF. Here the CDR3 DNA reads TGTGCCAGCAGCAGGGACAGAGGAAACACCGGGGAGCTGTTTTTT.

The CDR3, as DNA: TGTGCCAGCAGACCTGAGGTGACTAGCGGGAGCTACGAGCAGTACTTC. It yields the protein CASRPEVTSGSYEQYF. V usage is TRBV5-5 and J usage is TRBJ2-7; 12 bases agree with TRBD2. The CDR3 spans 16 residues. The germline V gene has CDR1 SGHKS and CDR2 YYEKEE (reference sequence). With 5 bases clipped from V and 3 bases from J, the junction kept 9 bases outside the gene matches.

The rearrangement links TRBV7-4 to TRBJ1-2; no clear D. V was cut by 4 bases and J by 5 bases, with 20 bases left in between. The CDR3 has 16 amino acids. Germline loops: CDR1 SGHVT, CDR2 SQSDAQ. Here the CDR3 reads CASSCAQRGWRYGYTF. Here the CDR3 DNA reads TGTGCCAGCAGCTGCGCCCAACGTGGGTGGAGGTATGGCTACACCTTC. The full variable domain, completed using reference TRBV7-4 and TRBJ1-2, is GAGVSQSPRYKVAKRGRDVALRCDSISGHVTLYWYRQTLGQGSEVLTYSQSDAQRDKSGRPSGRFSAERPERSVSTLKIQRTEQGDSAVYLCASSCAQRGWRYGYTFGSGTRLTVV.

CDR3 amino acids: CAISGQGAYEQYF. CDR3 in DNA: TGTGCCATCAGTGGACAGGGGGCCTACGAGCAGTACTTC. V and J are TRBV10-3 and TRBJ2-7; 9 bases map to TRBD1. The CDR3 has 13 amino acids. CDR1 and CDR2 from the germline V gene are ENHRY and SYGVKD. Losses at the gene ends were 4 bases for V and 2 bases for J; bases not matched to a gene: 0.

The CDR3 here is CASSPRDRGYLGYTF. For the CDR3, the DNA is TGTGCCAGCAGCCCCCGGGACAGGGGTTATCTTGGCTACACCTTC. V and J are TRBV9 and TRBJ1-2, with TRBD1 identical over 10 bases. The CDR3 contains 15 residues. Per germline, CDR1 SGDLS and CDR2 YYNGEE. V shed 4 bases, J shed 7 bases, and the junction held 10 bases outside the gene matches.

As DNA, the CDR3 is TGCGCCAGCAGCCAAGGCTGGGCCCAGGAGACCCAGTACTTC. Protein product: CASSQGWAQETQYF. The rearrangement links TRBV4-1 to TRBJ2-5; D is unclear. Trimming pared 1 base from V and 5 bases from J, leaving 11 bases between. CDR3 length equals 14 residues. CDR1 and CDR2 from the germline V gene are MGHRA and YSYEKL.

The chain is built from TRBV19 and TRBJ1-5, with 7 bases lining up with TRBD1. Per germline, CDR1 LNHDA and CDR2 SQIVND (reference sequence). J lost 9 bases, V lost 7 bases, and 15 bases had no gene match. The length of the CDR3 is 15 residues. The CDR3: CASMGSDRPIRPQHF. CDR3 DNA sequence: TGTGCCAGTATGGGATCGGACAGGCCCATCCGGCCCCAGCATTTT.

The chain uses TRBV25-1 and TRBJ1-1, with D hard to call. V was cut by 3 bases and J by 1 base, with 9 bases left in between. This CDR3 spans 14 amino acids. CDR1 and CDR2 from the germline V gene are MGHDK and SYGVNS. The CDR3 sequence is CASSDEGRNTEAFF. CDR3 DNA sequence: TGTGCCAGCAGTGATGAAGGGAGGAACACTGAAGCTTTCTTT.

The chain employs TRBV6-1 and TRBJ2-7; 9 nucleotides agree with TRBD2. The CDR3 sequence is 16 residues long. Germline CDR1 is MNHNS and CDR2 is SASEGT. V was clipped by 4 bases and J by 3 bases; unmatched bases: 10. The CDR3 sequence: CASSGVGTSSRYEQYF. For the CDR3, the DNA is TGTGCCAGCAGTGGTGTCGGGACTAGCAGTCGCTACGAGCAGTACTTC.

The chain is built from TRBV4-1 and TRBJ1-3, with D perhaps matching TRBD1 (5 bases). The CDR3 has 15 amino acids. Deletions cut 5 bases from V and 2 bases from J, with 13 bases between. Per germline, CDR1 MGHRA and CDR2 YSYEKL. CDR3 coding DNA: TGCGCCAGCAGCGCGACCCCACAGGCTGGAAACACCATATATTTT. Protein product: CASSATPQAGNTIYF.

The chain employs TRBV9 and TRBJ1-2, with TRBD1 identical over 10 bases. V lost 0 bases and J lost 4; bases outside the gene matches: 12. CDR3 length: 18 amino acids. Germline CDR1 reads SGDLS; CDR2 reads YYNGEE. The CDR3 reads CASSVGLGQGSSFYGYTF. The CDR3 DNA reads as TGTGCCAGCAGCGTAGGGCTGGGACAGGGGTCCTCTTTCTATGGCTACACCTTC.

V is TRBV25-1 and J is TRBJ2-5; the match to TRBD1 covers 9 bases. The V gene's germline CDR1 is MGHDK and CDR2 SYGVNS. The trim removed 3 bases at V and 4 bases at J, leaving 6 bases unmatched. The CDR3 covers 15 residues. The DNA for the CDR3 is TGTGCCAGCAGTGACGGACAGGGGAGAGGAGAGACCCAGTACTTC. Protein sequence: CASSDGQGRGETQYF.

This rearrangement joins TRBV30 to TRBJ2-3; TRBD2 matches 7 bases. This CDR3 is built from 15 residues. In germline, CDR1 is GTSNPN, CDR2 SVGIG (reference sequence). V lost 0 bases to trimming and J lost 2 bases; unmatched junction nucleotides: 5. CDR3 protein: CAWSVSSGFTDTQYF. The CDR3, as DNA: TGTGCCTGGAGTGTGTCTAGCGGTTTCACAGATACGCAGTATTTT.

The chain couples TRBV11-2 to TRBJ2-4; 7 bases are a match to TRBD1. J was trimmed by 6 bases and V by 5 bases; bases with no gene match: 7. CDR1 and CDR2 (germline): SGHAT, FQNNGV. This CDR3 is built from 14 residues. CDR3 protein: CASSPGTASNIQYF. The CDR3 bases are TGTGCCAGCAGCCCCGGGACAGCTTCAAACATTCAGTACTTC.

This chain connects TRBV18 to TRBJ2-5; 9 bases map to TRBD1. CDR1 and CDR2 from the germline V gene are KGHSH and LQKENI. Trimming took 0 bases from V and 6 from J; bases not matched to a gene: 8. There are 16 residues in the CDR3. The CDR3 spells CASSPPGQGMTQTQYF. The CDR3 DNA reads TGTGCCAGCTCACCACCGGGACAGGGTATGACGCAGACCCAGTACTTC.

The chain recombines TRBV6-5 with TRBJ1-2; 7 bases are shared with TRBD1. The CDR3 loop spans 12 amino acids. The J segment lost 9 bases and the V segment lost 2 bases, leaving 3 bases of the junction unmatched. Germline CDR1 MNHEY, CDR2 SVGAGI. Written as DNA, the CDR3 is TGTGCCAGCAGTTACCCAGGGGGGAGCTACACCTTC. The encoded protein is CASSYPGGSYTF.

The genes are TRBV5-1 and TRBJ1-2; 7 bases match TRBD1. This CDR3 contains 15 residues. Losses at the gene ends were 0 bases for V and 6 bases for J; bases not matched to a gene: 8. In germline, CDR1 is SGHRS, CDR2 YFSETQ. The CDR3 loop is CASSLGSSGTDGYTF. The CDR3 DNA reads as TGCGCCAGCAGCTTGGGGTCTTCAGGGACAGATGGCTACACCTTC.

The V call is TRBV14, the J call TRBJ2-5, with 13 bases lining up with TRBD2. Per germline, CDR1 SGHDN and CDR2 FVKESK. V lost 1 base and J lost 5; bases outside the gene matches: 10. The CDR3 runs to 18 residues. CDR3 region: CASSQGGLAGVLGETQYF. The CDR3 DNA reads TGTGCCAGCAGCCAAGGAGGACTAGCGGGGGTCCTTGGGGAGACCCAGTACTTC.

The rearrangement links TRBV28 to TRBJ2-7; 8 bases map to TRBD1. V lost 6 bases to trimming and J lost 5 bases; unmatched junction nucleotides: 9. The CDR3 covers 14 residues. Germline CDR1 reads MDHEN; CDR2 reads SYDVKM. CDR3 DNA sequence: TGTGCCAGCAGACTGAGGACAGGGAACCACGAGCAGTACTTC. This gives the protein CASRLRTGNHEQYF. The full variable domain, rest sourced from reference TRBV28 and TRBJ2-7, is DVKVTQSSRYLVKRTGEKVFLECVQDMDHENMFWYRQDPGLGLRLIYFSYDVKMKEKGDIPEGYSVSREKKERFSLILESASTNQTSMYLCASRLRTGNHEQYFGPGTRLTVT.